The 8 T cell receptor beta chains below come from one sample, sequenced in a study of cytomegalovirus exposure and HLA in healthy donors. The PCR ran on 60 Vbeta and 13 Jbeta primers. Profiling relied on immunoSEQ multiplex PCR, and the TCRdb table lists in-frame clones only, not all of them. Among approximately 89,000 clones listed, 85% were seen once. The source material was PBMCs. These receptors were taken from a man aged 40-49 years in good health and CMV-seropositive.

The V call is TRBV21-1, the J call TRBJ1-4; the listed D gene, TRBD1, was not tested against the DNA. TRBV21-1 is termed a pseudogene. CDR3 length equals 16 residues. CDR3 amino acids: CASSKGATGGGEKLFF. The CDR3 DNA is TGTGCCAGCAGCAAAGGGGCGACAGGGGGCGGTGAAAAACTGTTTTTT.

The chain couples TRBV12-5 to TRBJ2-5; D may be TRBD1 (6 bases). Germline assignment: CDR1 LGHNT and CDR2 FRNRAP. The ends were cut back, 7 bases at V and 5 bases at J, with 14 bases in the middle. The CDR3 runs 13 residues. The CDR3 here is CASAQQGLETQYF. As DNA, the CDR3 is TGTGCTAGTGCTCAACAGGGTTTGGAGACCCAGTACTTC.

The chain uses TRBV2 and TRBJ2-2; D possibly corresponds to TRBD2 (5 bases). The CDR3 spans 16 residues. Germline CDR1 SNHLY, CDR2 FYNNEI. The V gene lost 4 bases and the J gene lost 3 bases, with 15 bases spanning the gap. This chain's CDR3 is CASSASPGIDTGELFF. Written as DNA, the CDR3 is TGTGCCAGCAGTGCATCTCCGGGGATCGACACCGGGGAGCTGTTTTTT.

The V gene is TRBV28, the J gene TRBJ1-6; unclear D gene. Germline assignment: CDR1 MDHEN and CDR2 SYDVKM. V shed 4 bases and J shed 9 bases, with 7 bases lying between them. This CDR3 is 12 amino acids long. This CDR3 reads CASSSGSSPLHF. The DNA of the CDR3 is TGTGCCAGCAGTTCGGGGTCTTCACCCCTCCACTTT.

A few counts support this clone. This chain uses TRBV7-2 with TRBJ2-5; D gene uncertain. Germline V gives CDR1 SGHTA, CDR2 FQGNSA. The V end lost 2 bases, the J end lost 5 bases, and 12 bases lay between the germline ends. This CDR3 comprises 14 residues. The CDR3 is CASSLSGRWETQYF. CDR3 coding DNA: TGTGCCAGCAGCTTATCAGGCAGATGGGAGACCCAGTACTTC.

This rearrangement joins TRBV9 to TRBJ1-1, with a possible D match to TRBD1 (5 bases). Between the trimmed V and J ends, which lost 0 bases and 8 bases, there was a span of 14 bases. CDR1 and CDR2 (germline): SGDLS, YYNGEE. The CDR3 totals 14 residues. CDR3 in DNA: TGTGCCAGCAGCGTAGTGGCCGGCGGGGGAGAAGCTTTCTTT. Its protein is CASSVVAGGGEAFF.

CDR3 sequence: CATSRPETGRETQYF. Written as DNA, the CDR3 is TGTGCCACCAGCAGGCCTGAGACAGGGAGAGAGACCCAGTACTTC. V gene TRBV15 combines with J gene TRBJ2-5; 7 bases agree with TRBD1. Germline V gene data show CDR1 as LNHNV and CDR2 as YYDKDF (reference sequence). There are 15 residues in the CDR3. J gave up 4 bases and V 3 bases, and 8 bases lay outside the gene matches.

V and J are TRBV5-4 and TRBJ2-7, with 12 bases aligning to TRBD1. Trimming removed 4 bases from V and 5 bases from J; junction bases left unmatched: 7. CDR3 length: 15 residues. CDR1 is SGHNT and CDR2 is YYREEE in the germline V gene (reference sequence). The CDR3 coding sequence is TGTGCCAGCAGCGCACCGGGACAGGGGGCCCACGAGCAGTACTTC. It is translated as CASSAPGQGAHEQYF.